This T cell receptor beta chain stems from a study of response to subunit inactivated influenza vaccine listed by TCRdb under 2018. Looking at the study overall: To follow how T cells responded to a trivalent subunit inactivated influenza vaccine, the researchers relied on deep quantitative profiling of the T cell receptor repertoire.

The V end gives up 6 bases and the J end 3 bases, leaving 5 bases in the junction not matched to a gene. The germline V gene (reference sequence) gives CDR1 as DFQATT and CDR2 as SNEGSKA. The CDR3 covers 14 residues, taking in both the cysteine and the phenylalanine. Solely the CDR3 DNA is kept, with 42 bases framed from the first base. The library was produced with RT-PCR. This sample was sequenced with an Illumina HiSeq 2500. The raw public data were reprocessed by TCRdb itself: fastp quality trimming at Q25, MiXCR clonotype calling, in-frame beta chains only. Rows merge per CDR3 protein into single entries with the most common DNA and genes. The sample table contains hundreds of thousands of distinct CDR3 sequences; only one count was recorded for approximately 7.1% of them. Over 10% of the sample comes from the top ten. Study-level results and caveats: The authors proposed that each seasonal influenza vaccination may bring in only a limited number of new T cells.

Notes on this clonotype: Its antigen specificity is not known. No base qualities exist here, and no much larger clone lies one base off it.

The sequence came from a man aged 50 to 75 who received an inactivated influenza vaccine. Donor details come from another sample of the same person, matched by shared clones. Rearrangement joined TRBV20-1 to TRBJ2-7; 13 central bases correspond to TRBD2. The specimen comprised PBMCs from blood, sampled less than 30 months after vaccination. The nucleotide sequence reads TGCAGTGCAGCAGGGACTAGCGGGATCTACGAGCAGTACTTC. The encoded protein is CSAAGTSGIYEQYF.